One and the same sample provided the 6 T cell receptor beta chains below, sequenced in a study of blood T cell repertoires in COVID-19 (dated by TCRdb to 2020 to 2021). Preparation of the library involved the immunoSEQ multiplex PCR assay. In TCRdb, the immuneACCESS table is reduced to in-frame sequences with V and J assigned. These tables do not hold every clone; where another copy was compared, an unresolved V gene accounts for under half, and the others remain unexplained. The table for this sample lists 68,000 or so clones; 88% of them were counted only once. Roughly 2.3% of the sample lies in the top ten. Sample: peripheral blood. The receptors were sampled from a human donor in a cohort sampled during active COVID-19.

In DNA form, the CDR3 reads TGTGCCAGCAGCGTAGGTCTCCCCCACAATGAGCAGTTCTTC. As protein: CASSVGLPHNEQFF. The chain combines TRBV9 with TRBJ2-1, with unresolved D. The CDR3 covers 14 residues. CDR1 and CDR2 (germline): SGDLS, YYNGEE. Trimming left V 0 bases short and J 5 bases short, with 9 bases between.

This chain links TRBV19 with TRBJ1-1; D call uncertain. V lost 5 bases to trimming and J lost 0 bases, with 10 bases between them. Germline V gives CDR1 LNHDA, CDR2 SQIVND (reference sequence). This CDR3 has 14 amino acids. The CDR3 DNA reads TGTGCCAGTAGTCCGTGGTCGGTGAACACTGAAGCTTTCTTT. Translating gives CASSPWSVNTEAFF.

V is TRBV28 and J is TRBJ2-1; D is undetermined. Deletions cut 4 bases from V and 3 bases from J, with 10 bases between. This CDR3 has 14 residues. Germline V gene lookup returns CDR1 MDHEN and CDR2 SYDVKM. The CDR3, as DNA: TGTGCCAGCAGTTCGCCGAGAAACTACAATGAGCAGTTCTTC. Translation: CASSSPRNYNEQFF.

The chain couples TRBV27 to TRBJ2-6; 7 bases are shared with TRBD1. V shed 4 bases, J shed 0 bases, and the junction held 6 bases outside the gene matches. This CDR3 is built from 17 residues. CDR1 MNHEY and CDR2 SMNVEV come from the germline V gene (reference sequence). Here the CDR3 DNA reads TGTGCCAGCAGTTCGGGACAGCTAATCTCTGGGGCCAACGTCCTGACTTTC. Its protein product is CASSSGQLISGANVLTF. Full variable domain (rest looked up from reference TRBV27 and TRBJ2-6): EAQVTQNPRYLITVTGKKLTVTCSQNMNHEYMSWYRQDPGLGLRQIYYSMNVEVTDKGDVPEGYKVSRKEKRNFPLILESPSPNQTSLYFCASSSGQLISGANVLTFGAGSRLTVL.

This clone was seen a few times. The CDR3 sequence: CSAARGAGYGYTF. DNA for the CDR3: TGCAGCGCCGCCCGCGGGGCAGGGTATGGCTACACCTTC. The chain uses TRBV29-1 and TRBJ1-2; a possible D gene is TRBD1 (5 bases). The CDR3 has 13 amino acids. V was trimmed by 7 bases and J by 5 bases, leaving 17 bases between them. Germline CDR1 and CDR2: SQVTM and ANQGSEA. The variable domain in full, completed from reference TRBV29-1 and TRBJ1-2, reads SAVISQKPSRDICQRGTSLTIQCQVDSQVTMMFWYRQQPGQSLTLIATANQGSEATYESGFVIDKFPISRPNLTFSTLTVSNMSPEDSSIYLCSAARGAGYGYTFGSGTRLTVV.

The genes are TRBV28 and TRBJ1-1; no definite D call. The CDR3 covers 12 residues. Germline assignment: CDR1 MDHEN and CDR2 SYDVKM. V lost 7 bases, J lost 5 bases, and 11 bases lay in between. CDR3 DNA sequence: TGTGCCAGCACCACCGGAGGTACTGAAGCTTTCTTT. This encodes CASTTGGTEAFF.